The 5 T cell receptor beta chains reported below all come from one sample, sequenced in a study of T cells in Graves' hyperthyroidism and ophthalmopathy. Amplification of TCR beta CDR3 regions used RNA as the template. The HTBI primer set drove a first-round RT-PCR of the TCR CDR3. TCRdb re-derived calls from the multiplex PCR reads in MiXCR, one entry per CDR3 protein. The table records hundreds of thousands of distinct CDR3 sequences, 35% to 55% of them present only once. Sequencing input: peripheral blood or thyroid tissue (not recorded which). The receptors originated from a woman aged 18-35 years with Graves' hyperthyroidism.

V and J are TRBV5-1 and TRBJ2-7, with D unresolved. The germline V and J ends were trimmed by 0 bases and 4 bases, with 8 bases remaining between them. Germline V gene data show CDR1 as SGHRS and CDR2 as YFSETQ. The CDR3 is 13 amino acids. In DNA form, the CDR3 reads TGCGCCAGCAGCTTGGAGTTGGGTTACGAGCAGTACTTC. It yields the protein CASSLELGYEQYF.

The count of this clonotype is one. The chain carries TRBV29-1 and TRBJ2-7; TRBD1 matches 7 bases. Looked up from germline, CDR1 is SQVTM and CDR2 is ANQGSEA. The CDR3 contains 13 residues. The junction had 12 bases not matched to a gene; V was cut back by 7 bases and J by 6 bases. The CDR3 coding sequence is TGCAGCGCCTTGACAGGGAATCGTGCCGAGCAGTACTTC. Its translation: CSALTGNRAEQYF.

Comment on this clonotype: This may be a read error: a much more frequent sequence differs by one nucleotide. The J gene is TRBJ1-2, the V gene TRBV10-3, with D unresolved. The germline V gene has CDR1 ENHRY and CDR2 SYGVKD. This CDR3 is 13 amino acids long. The CDR3 sequence: CASSYVQNYGYTF. The CDR3 nucleotides read TGTGCCAGCAGTTACGTACAGAACTATGGCTACACCTTC.

This chain connects TRBV25-1 to TRBJ2-7; TRBD2 matches 13 bases. In germline, CDR1 is MGHDK, CDR2 SYGVNS. The CDR3 consists of 16 residues. V was pared by 6 bases and J by 3 bases, with 8 bases of the junction left unmatched. The CDR3 reads CASSARLAGGLYEQYF. As DNA, the CDR3 is TGTGCCAGCAGCGCCAGACTAGCGGGAGGTCTCTACGAGCAGTACTTC.

This clonotype was seen only a few times. The chain employs TRBV6-5 and TRBJ1-5; D unresolved. Germline V CDR1 and CDR2: MNHEY, SVGAGI. Trimming shortened V by 5 bases and J by 11 bases, and 19 bases separated the two germline ends. The CDR3 is 14 residues long. The CDR3 reads CASSTNHVQAAQHF. DNA for the CDR3: TGTGCCAGCAGTACCAACCACGTTCAGGCTGCCCAGCATTTT.